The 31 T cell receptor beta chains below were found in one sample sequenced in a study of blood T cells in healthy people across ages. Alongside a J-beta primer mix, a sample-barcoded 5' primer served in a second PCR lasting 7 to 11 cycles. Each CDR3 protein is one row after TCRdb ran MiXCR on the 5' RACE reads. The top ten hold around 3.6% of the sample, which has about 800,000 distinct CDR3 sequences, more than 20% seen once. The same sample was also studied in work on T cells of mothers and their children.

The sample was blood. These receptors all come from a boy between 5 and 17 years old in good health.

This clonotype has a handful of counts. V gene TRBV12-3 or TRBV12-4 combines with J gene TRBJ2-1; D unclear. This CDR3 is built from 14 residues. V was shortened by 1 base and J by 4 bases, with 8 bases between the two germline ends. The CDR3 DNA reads TGTGCCAGCAGTTTAGGGCTGAAATACAATGAGCAGTTCTTC. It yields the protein CASSLGLKYNEQFF.

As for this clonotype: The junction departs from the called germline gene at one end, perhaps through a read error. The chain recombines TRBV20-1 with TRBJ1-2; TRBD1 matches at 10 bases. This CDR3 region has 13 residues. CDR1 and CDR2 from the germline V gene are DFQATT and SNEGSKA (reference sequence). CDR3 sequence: CNATSGTGVGYTF. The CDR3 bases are TGCAATGCTACGTCCGGGACAGGGGTAGGCTACACCTTC.

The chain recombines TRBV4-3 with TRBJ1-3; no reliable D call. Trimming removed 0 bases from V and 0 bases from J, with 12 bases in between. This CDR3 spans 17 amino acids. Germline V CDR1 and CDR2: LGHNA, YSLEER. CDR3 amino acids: CASSQDYPADSGNTIYF. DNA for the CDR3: TGCGCCAGCAGCCAAGATTACCCGGCTGACTCTGGAAACACCATATATTTT.

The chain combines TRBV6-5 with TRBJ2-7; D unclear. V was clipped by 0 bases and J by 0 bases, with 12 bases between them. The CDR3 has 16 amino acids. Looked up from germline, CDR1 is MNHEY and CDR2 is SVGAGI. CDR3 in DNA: TGTGCCAGCAGTTACTCCCTTCCAAGCTACTCCTACGAGCAGTACTTC. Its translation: CASSYSLPSYSYEQYF.

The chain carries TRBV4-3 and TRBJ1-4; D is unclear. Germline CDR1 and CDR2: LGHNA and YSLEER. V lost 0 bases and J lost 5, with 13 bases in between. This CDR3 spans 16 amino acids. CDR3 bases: TGCGCCAGCAGCCAAGAGGAGTACCGGGAGAATGAAAAACTGTTTTTT. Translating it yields CASSQEEYRENEKLFF.

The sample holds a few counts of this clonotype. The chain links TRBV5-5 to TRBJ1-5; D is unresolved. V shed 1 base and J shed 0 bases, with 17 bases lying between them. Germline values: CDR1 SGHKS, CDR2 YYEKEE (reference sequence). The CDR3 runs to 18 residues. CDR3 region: CASSLKSLAGNSNQPQHF. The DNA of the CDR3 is TGTGCCAGCAGCTTGAAGTCACTGGCAGGAAATAGCAATCAGCCCCAGCATTTT.

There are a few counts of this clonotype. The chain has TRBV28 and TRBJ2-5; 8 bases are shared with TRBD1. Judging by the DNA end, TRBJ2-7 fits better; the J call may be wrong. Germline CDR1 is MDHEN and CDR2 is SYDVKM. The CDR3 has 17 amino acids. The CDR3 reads CASSSLGQGFPPYEQYF. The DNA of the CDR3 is TGTGCCAGCAGTTCTTTAGGACAGGGTTTCCCTCCCTACGAGCAGTACTTC.

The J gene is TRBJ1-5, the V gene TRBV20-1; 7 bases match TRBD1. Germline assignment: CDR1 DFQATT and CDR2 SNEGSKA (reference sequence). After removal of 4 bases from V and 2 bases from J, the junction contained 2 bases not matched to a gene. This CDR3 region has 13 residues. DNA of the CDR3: TGCAGTGCTATAGGGACAGGCAATCAGCCCCAGCATTTT. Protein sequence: CSAIGTGNQPQHF.

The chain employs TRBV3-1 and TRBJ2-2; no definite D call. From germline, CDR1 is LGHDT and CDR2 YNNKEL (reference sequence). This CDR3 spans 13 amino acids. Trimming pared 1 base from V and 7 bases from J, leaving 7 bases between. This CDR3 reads CASSQGSRGELFF. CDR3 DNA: TGTGCCAGCAGCCAAGGGTCCCGCGGGGAGCTGTTTTTT.

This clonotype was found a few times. The CDR3: CASSLWVRGGSHEQYF. The CDR3 nucleotides are TGTGCCAGCAGTTTATGGGTGCGGGGGGGATCTCACGAGCAGTACTTC. The chain joins TRBV28 to TRBJ2-7; 9 positions match TRBD2. The junction had 8 bases not matched to a gene; V was cut back by 0 bases and J by 5 bases. This CDR3 contains 16 residues. Per germline, CDR1 MDHEN and CDR2 SYDVKM.

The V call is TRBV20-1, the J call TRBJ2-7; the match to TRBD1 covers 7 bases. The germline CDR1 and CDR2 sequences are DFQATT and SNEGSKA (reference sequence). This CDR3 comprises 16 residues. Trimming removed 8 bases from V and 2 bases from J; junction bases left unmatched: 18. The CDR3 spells CSLPRERTGATYEQYF. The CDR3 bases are TGCAGTCTTCCTAGGGAACGGACAGGAGCTACCTACGAGCAGTACTTC.

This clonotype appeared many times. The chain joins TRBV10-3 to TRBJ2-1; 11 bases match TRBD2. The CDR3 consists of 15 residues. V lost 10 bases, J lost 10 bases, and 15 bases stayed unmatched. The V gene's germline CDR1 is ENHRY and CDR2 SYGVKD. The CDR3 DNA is TGTGCCAACGCTCCGACTAGCGGGACAAACCGAGAGCAGTTCTTC. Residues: CANAPTSGTNREQFF.

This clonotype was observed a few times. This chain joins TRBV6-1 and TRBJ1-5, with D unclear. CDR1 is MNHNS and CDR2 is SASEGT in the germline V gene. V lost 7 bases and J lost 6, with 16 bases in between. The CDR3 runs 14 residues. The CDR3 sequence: CASTLLVGRQPQHF. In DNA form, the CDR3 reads TGTGCCAGCACCTTACTTGTAGGTCGTCAGCCCCAGCATTTT.

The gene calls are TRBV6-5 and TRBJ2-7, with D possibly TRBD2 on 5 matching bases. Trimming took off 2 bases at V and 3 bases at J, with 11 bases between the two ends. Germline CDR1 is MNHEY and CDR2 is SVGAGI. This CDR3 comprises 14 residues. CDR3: CASSYRSRDYEQYF. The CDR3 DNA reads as TGTGCCAGCAGTTACAGGTCTCGGGACTACGAGCAGTACTTC.

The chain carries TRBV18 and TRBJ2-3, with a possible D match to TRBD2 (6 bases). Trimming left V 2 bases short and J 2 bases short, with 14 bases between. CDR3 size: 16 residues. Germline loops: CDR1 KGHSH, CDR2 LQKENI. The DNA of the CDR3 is TGTGCCAGCTCACCAAGGAGGGGTCCAGACACAGATACGCAGTATTTT. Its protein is CASSPRRGPDTDTQYF.

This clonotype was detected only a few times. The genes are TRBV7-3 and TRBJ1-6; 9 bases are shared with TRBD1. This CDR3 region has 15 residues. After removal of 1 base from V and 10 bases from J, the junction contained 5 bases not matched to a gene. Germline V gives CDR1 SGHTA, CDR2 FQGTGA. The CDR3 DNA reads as TGTGCCAGCAGCTTAAATACAGGGGGCTTATCACCCCTCCACTTT. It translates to CASSLNTGGLSPLHF. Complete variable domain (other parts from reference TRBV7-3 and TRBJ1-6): GAGVSQTPSNKVTEKGKYVELRCDPISGHTALYWYRQSLGQGPEFLIYFQGTGAADDSGLPNDRFFAVRPEGSVSTLKIQRTERGDSAVYLCASSLNTGGLSPLHFGNGTRLTVT.

CDR3 sequence: CSVVSLSSYNEQFF. In nucleotides, the CDR3 is TGCAGCGTTGTGTCTTTGAGCTCCTACAATGAGCAGTTCTTC. The chain recombines TRBV29-1 with TRBJ2-1; the D is unclear. Trimming removed 4 bases from V and 0 bases from J, with 10 bases in between. The CDR3 covers 14 residues. The V gene's germline CDR1 is SQVTM and CDR2 ANQGSEA.

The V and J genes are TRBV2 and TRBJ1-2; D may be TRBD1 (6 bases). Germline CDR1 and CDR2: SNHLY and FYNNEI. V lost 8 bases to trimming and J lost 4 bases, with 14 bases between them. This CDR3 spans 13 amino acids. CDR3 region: CASLLQGLYGYTF. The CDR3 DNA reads TGTGCCAGCCTATTACAGGGTCTCTATGGCTACACCTTC. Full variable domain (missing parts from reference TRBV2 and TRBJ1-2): EPEVTQTPSHQVTQMGQEVILRCVPISNHLYFYWYRQILGQKVEFLVSFYNNEISEKSEIFDDQFSVERPDGSNFTLKIRSTKLEDSAMYFCASLLQGLYGYTFGSGTRLTVV.

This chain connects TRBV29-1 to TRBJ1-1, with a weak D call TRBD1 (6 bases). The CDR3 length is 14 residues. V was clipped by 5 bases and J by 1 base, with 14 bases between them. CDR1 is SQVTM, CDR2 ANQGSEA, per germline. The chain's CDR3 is CSVFAGATNTEAFF. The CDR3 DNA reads TGCAGCGTTTTCGCAGGGGCCACGAACACTGAAGCTTTCTTT.

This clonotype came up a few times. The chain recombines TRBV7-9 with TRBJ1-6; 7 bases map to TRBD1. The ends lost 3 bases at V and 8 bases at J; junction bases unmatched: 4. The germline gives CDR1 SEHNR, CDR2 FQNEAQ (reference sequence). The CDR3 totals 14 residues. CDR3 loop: CASSFTGVDSPLHF. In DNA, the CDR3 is TGTGCCAGCAGCTTCACAGGGGTTGATTCACCCCTCCACTTT.

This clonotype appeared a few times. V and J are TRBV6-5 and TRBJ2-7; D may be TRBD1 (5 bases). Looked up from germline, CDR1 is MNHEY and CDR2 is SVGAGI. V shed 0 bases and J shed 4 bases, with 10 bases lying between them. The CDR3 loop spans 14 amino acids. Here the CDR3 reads CASSYSTQGYEQYF. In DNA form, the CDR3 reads TGTGCCAGCAGTTACTCGACGCAGGGTTACGAGCAGTACTTC.

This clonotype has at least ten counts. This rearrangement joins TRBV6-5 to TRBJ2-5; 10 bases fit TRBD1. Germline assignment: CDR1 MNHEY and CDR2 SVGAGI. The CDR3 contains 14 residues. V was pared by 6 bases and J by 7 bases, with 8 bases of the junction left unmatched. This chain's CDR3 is CASRIAGTGATQYF. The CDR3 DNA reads TGTGCCAGCAGAATTGCCGGGACAGGGGCGACCCAGTACTTC.

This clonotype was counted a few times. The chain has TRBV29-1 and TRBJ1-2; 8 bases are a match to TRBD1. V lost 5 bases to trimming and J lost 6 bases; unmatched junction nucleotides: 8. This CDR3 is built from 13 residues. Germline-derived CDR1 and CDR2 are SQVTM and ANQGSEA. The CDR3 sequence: CSVLAGGRDGYTF. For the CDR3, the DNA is TGCAGCGTTTTAGCAGGGGGCAGGGATGGCTACACCTTC.

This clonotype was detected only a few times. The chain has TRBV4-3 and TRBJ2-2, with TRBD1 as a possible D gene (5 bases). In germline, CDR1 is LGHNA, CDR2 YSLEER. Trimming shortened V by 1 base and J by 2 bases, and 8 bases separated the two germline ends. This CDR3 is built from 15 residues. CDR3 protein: CASSQVTANTGELFF. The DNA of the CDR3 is TGCGCCAGCAGCCAAGTGACAGCCAACACCGGGGAGCTGTTTTTT.

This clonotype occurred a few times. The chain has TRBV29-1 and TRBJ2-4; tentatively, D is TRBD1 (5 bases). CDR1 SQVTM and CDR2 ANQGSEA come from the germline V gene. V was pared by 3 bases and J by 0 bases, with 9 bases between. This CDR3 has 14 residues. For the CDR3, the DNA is TGCAGCGTTGAGGGGCAGCTAGCCAAAAACATTCAGTACTTC. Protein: CSVEGQLAKNIQYF.

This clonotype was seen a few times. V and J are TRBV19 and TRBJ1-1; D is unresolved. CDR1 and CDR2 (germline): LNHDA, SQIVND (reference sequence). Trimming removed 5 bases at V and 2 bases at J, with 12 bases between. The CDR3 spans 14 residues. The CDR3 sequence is CASSPPGINTEAFF. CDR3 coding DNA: TGTGCCAGTAGTCCCCCGGGGATCAACACTGAAGCTTTCTTT.

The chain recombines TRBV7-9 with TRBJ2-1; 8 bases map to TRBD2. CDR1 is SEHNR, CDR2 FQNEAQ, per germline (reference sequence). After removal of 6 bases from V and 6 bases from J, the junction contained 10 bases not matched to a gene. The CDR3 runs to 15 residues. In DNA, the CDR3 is TGTGCCAGCAGTCCACCGGGACTAGTATCCAATGAGCAGTTCTTC. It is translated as CASSPPGLVSNEQFF.

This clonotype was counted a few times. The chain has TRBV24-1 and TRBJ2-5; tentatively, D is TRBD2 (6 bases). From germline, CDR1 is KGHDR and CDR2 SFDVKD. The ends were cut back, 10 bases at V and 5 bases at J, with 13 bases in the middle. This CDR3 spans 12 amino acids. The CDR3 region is CATGGDGETQYF. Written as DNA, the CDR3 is TGTGCCACTGGAGGGGATGGGGAGACCCAGTACTTC.

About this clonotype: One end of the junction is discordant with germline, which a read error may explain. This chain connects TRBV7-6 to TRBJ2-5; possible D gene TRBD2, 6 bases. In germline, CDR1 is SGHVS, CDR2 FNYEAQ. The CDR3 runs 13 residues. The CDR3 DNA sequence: TGTGCCAGCAGCTTAGGGACTATGGGAGAGCAGAACTTC. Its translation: CASSLGTMGEQNF.

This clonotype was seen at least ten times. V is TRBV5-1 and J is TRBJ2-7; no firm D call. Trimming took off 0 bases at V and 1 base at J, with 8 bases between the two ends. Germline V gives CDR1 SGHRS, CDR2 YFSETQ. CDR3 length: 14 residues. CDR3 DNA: TGCGCCAGCAGCTTGGAGGCCGGTTCCTACGAGCAGTACTTC. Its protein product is CASSLEAGSYEQYF.

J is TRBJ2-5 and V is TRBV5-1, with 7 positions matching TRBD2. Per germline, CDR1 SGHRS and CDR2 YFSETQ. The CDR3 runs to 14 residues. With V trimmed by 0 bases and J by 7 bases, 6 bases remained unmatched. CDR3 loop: CASSLVTSEGTQYF. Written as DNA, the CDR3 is TGCGCCAGCAGCTTGGTCACTAGCGAAGGGACCCAGTACTTC.